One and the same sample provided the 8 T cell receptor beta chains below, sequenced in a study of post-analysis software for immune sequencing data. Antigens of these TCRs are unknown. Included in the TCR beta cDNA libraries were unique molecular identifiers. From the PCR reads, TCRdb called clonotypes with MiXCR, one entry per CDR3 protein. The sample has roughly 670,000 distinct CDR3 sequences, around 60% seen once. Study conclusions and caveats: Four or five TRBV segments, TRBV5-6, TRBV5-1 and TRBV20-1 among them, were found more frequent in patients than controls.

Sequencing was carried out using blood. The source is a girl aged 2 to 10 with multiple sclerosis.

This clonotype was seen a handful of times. As DNA, the CDR3 is TGTGCCATCAGACAGGGAGTGGGGGCTAATGAAAAACTGTTTTTT. Amino acids: CAIRQGVGANEKLFF. The chain carries TRBV10-3 and TRBJ1-4; possible D gene TRBD1, 6 bases. The V and J ends lost 6 bases and 3 bases respectively, with 14 bases between them. The CDR3 extends over 15 amino acids. Germline V CDR1 and CDR2: ENHRY, SYGVKD.

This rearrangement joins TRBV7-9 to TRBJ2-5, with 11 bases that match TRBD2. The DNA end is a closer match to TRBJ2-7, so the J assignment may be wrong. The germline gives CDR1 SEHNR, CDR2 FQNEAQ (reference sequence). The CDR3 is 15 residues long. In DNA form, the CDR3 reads TGTGCCAGCAGCTCTATACTAGCGGGAGTGTACGAGCAGTACTTC. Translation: CASSSILAGVYEQYF.

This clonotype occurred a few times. This chain's CDR3 is CASSLWPRDSQPSGEQYF. CDR3 sequence (DNA): TGCGCCAGCAGCTTATGGCCTAGGGACAGTCAACCCTCCGGCGAGCAGTACTTC. The J gene is TRBJ2-7, the V gene TRBV5-1, with 7 bases matching TRBD1. The germline V gene has CDR1 SGHRS and CDR2 YFSETQ. This CDR3 contains 18 residues. Unmatched junction bases numbered 20, after V lost 2 bases and J lost 6 bases.

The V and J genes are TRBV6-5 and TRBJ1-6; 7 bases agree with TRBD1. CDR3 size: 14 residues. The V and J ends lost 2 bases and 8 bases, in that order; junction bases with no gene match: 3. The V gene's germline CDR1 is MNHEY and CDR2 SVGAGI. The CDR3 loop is CASSYETGHSPLHF. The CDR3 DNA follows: TGTGCCAGCAGTTACGAGACAGGGCATTCACCCCTCCACTTT.

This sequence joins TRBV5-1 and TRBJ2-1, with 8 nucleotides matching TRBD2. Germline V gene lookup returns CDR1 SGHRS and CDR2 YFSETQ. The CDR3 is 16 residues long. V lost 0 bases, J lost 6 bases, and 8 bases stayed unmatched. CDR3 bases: TGCGCCAGCAGCTTGGAGGATTCGGGGGGGATCAATGAGCAGTTCTTC. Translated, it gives CASSLEDSGGINEQFF.

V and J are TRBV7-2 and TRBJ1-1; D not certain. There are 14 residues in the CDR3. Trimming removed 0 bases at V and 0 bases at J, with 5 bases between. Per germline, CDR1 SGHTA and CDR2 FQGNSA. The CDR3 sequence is CASSLARMNTEAFF. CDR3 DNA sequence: TGTGCCAGCAGCTTAGCGAGGATGAACACTGAAGCTTTCTTT. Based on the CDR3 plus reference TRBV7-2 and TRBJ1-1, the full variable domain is GAGVSQSPSNKVTEKGKDVELRCDPISGHTALYWYRQSLGQGLEFLIYFQGNSAPDKSGLPSDRFSAERTGGSVSTLTIQRTQQEDSAVYLCASSLARMNTEAFFGQGTRLTVV.

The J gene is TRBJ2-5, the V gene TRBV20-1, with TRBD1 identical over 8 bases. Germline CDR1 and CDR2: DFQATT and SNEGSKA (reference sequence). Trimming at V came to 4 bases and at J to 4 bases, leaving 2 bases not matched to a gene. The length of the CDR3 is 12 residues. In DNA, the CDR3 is TGCAGTGCTAAACAGGGGGGAGAGACCCAGTACTTC. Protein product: CSAKQGGETQYF.

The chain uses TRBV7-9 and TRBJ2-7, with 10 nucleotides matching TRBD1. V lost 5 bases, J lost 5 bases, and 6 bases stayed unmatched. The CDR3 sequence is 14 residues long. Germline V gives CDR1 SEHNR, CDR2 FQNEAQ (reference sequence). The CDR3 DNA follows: TGTGCCAGCAGCCATGGGGACAGGGGCAACGAGCAGTACTTC. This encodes CASSHGDRGNEQYF. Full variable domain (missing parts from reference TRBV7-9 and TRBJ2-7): DTGVSQNPRHKITKRGQNVTFRCDPISEHNRLYWYRQTLGQGPEFLTYFQNEAQLEKSRLLSDRFSAERPKGSFSTLEIQRTEQGDSAMYLCASSHGDRGNEQYFGPGTRLTVT.